The 13 T cell receptor beta chains listed next were all sequenced from one sample in a study of technical replicates of blood from a handful of donors (dated by TCRdb to the late 2010s). Library construction relied on the immunoSEQ multiplex PCR assay. What TCRdb holds here is the immuneACCESS table cut down to in-frame rearrangements. Part of the clones is not present; checked against another copy, under half of the missing clones reflect an unresolved V gene, and the others are unexplained. This sample comprises under 90,000 clones, roughly 93% of them detected only once. 0.24% of the sample belongs to the ten largest clones. The sample was T cells isolated from PBMCs. These receptors all stem from a human donor in good health.

This chain links TRBV6-1 with TRBJ2-1, with D perhaps TRBD2 (7 bases). Trimming left V 2 bases short and J 7 bases short, with 15 bases between. Germline-derived CDR1 and CDR2 are MNHNS and SASEGT. This CDR3 has 15 residues. CDR3 residues: CASSENWGGANEQFF. The DNA for the CDR3 is TGTGCCAGCAGTGAAAATTGGGGGGGGGCAAATGAGCAGTTCTTC.

The V and J genes are TRBV30 and TRBJ2-1; D unresolved. This CDR3 has 14 residues. Germline loops: CDR1 GTSNPN, CDR2 SVGIG (reference sequence). V shed 0 bases and J shed 8 bases, with 14 bases lying between them. CDR3 loop: CAWSVSPPPHEQFF. DNA of the CDR3: TGTGCCTGGAGTGTAAGCCCCCCACCCCATGAGCAGTTCTTC. The variable domain in full, with the rest retrieved from reference TRBV30 and TRBJ2-1, is SQTIHQWPATLVQPVGSPLSLECTVEGTSNPNLYWYRQAAGRGLQLLFYSVGIGQISSEVPQNLSASRPQDRQFILSSKKLLLSDSGFYLCAWSVSPPPHEQFFGPGTRLTVL.

The gene calls are TRBV29-1 and TRBJ1-2, with 9 bases fitting TRBD1. Germline CDR1 and CDR2: SQVTM and ANQGSEA. The length of the CDR3 is 14 residues. V gave up 4 bases and J gave up 7 bases; unmatched junction bases: 10. CDR3 protein: CSVVSGQGGVGYTF. CDR3 coding DNA: TGCAGCGTTGTTTCGGGACAGGGAGGAGTTGGCTACACCTTC.

This rearrangement joins TRBV14 to TRBJ2-5, with D maybe TRBD2 (5 bases). Trimming stripped 0 bases from V and 10 bases from J, with 21 bases between. The germline V gene has CDR1 SGHDN and CDR2 FVKESK. This CDR3 has 16 amino acids. In DNA, the CDR3 is TGTGCCAGCAGCCAAGATCAAGGCGGGCCGTGGGGTATCCAGTACTTC. Its protein product is CASSQDQGGPWGIQYF.

This rearrangement joins TRBV30 to TRBJ1-5; 7 bases agree with TRBD1. This CDR3 has 15 residues. After removal of 2 bases from V and 6 bases from J, the junction contained 10 bases not matched to a gene. Germline CDR1 is GTSNPN and CDR2 is SVGIG (reference sequence). The CDR3 region has the DNA TGTGCCTGGAGTCGACAGGGATTCGTGTCTCAGCCCCAGCATTTT. This encodes CAWSRQGFVSQPQHF.

The rearrangement links TRBV6-1 to TRBJ2-7; D may be TRBD2 (5 bases). This CDR3 is 15 amino acids long. Germline CDR1 reads MNHNS; CDR2 reads SASEGT. V was clipped by 5 bases and J by 4 bases, with 18 bases between them. The CDR3 loop reads CASSPQVAIAYEQYF. CDR3 nucleotide sequence: TGTGCCAGCAGTCCTCAGGTAGCGATAGCTTACGAGCAGTACTTC.

The V call is TRBV6-5, the J call TRBJ2-3; TRBD1 is a possible D gene (5 bases). Between the trimmed V and J ends, which lost 7 bases and 8 bases, there was a span of 16 bases. The CDR3 is 13 amino acids. CDR1 is MNHEY and CDR2 is SVGAGI in the germline V gene. The CDR3 loop reads CASTSIRGATQYF. Written as DNA, the CDR3 is TGTGCCAGCACCAGCATAAGGGGTGCTACGCAGTATTTT.

V gene TRBV19 combines with J gene TRBJ2-7; unclear D gene. The CDR3 spans 11 residues. Trimming left V 6 bases short and J 3 bases short, with 6 bases between. Germline V CDR1 and CDR2: LNHDA, SQIVND (reference sequence). CDR3 coding DNA: TGTGCCAGTAGGAACAGCTACGAGCAGTACTTC. It yields the protein CASRNSYEQYF.

V usage is TRBV6-1 and J usage is TRBJ1-1; the D is unclear. V was clipped by 2 bases and J by 0 bases, with 19 bases between them. The CDR3 has 18 residues. Germline CDR1 reads MNHNS; CDR2 reads SASEGT. DNA for the CDR3: TGTGCCAGCAGTGAACATGGCCCTTTTTACAGCCTGAACACTGAAGCTTTCTTT. Translating gives CASSEHGPFYSLNTEAFF.

The chain is built from TRBV6-5 and TRBJ2-3, with 10 positions matching TRBD1. The CDR3 extends over 15 amino acids. The germline V gene has CDR1 MNHEY and CDR2 SVGAGI. The V segment lost 0 bases and the J segment 5 bases; nucleotides outside the gene matches: 2. The CDR3 loop reads CASSYSTGGIDTQYF. CDR3 bases: TGTGCCAGCAGTTACTCGACAGGGGGCATAGATACGCAGTATTTT.

The chain employs TRBV5-8 and TRBJ1-2; 7 bases line up with TRBD1. V shed 4 bases, J shed 4 bases, and the junction held 7 bases outside the gene matches. CDR1 SGHTS and CDR2 YDEGEE come from the germline V gene. The CDR3 spans 14 residues. The CDR3 spells CASSAQQGSYGYTF. CDR3 nucleotides: TGTGCCAGCAGCGCTCAACAGGGGTCCTATGGCTACACCTTC.

The chain is built from TRBV7-6 and TRBJ1-3; a weak D match, TRBD1 (5 bases). Trimming took off 3 bases at V and 4 bases at J, with 10 bases between the two ends. CDR3 length equals 14 residues. The germline CDR1 and CDR2 sequences are SGHVS and FNYEAQ. The CDR3 loop is CASSLAGIGNTIYF. CDR3 DNA sequence: TGTGCCAGCAGCTTGGCAGGGATAGGAAACACCATATATTTT.

The table lists this clone with a count of one. The chain carries TRBV27 and TRBJ2-3; 8 bases align to TRBD1. Germline V gene data show CDR1 as MNHEY and CDR2 as SMNVEV (reference sequence). V lost 4 bases and J lost 4; bases outside the gene matches: 7. The CDR3 is made up of 15 amino acids. This chain's CDR3 is CASSYQTGGADTQYF. The CDR3 DNA follows: TGTGCCAGCAGTTACCAAACAGGGGGTGCAGATACGCAGTATTTT.